This T cell receptor beta chain derives from a study of cytomegalovirus exposure and HLA in healthy donors. Across the whole study: The Caucasian-associated ancestry cluster held around 81% of some 420 genotyped donors.

The CDR3 runs to 15 residues. Germline CDR1 and CDR2: WNHNN and SYGVQD (reference sequence). The ends lost 2 bases at V and 4 bases at J; junction bases unmatched: 5. Vbeta (60) and Jbeta (13) primers were used in the PCR. Here immunoSEQ multiplex PCR was the method, and the copy in TCRdb shows in-frame clones only, minus some. The sample gives roughly 98,000 clones, around 80% of which show up once; roughly 1.4% is in the top ten. Study observations and caveats: Overall, around 160 TCR beta chains were annotated as cytomegalovirus-associated.

Concerning this clone itself: Antigen unknown.

The sequence derives from a man aged 40-49 years in good health and CMV-seronegative. The sequenced material came from PBMCs. The chain links TRBV10-1 to TRBJ1-1; 9 nucleotides agree with TRBD1. CDR3 sequence (DNA): TGCGCCAGCAGTGAGGGGACAGGGTTTGGCACTGAAGCTTTCTTT. Its protein is CASSEGTGFGTEAFF.